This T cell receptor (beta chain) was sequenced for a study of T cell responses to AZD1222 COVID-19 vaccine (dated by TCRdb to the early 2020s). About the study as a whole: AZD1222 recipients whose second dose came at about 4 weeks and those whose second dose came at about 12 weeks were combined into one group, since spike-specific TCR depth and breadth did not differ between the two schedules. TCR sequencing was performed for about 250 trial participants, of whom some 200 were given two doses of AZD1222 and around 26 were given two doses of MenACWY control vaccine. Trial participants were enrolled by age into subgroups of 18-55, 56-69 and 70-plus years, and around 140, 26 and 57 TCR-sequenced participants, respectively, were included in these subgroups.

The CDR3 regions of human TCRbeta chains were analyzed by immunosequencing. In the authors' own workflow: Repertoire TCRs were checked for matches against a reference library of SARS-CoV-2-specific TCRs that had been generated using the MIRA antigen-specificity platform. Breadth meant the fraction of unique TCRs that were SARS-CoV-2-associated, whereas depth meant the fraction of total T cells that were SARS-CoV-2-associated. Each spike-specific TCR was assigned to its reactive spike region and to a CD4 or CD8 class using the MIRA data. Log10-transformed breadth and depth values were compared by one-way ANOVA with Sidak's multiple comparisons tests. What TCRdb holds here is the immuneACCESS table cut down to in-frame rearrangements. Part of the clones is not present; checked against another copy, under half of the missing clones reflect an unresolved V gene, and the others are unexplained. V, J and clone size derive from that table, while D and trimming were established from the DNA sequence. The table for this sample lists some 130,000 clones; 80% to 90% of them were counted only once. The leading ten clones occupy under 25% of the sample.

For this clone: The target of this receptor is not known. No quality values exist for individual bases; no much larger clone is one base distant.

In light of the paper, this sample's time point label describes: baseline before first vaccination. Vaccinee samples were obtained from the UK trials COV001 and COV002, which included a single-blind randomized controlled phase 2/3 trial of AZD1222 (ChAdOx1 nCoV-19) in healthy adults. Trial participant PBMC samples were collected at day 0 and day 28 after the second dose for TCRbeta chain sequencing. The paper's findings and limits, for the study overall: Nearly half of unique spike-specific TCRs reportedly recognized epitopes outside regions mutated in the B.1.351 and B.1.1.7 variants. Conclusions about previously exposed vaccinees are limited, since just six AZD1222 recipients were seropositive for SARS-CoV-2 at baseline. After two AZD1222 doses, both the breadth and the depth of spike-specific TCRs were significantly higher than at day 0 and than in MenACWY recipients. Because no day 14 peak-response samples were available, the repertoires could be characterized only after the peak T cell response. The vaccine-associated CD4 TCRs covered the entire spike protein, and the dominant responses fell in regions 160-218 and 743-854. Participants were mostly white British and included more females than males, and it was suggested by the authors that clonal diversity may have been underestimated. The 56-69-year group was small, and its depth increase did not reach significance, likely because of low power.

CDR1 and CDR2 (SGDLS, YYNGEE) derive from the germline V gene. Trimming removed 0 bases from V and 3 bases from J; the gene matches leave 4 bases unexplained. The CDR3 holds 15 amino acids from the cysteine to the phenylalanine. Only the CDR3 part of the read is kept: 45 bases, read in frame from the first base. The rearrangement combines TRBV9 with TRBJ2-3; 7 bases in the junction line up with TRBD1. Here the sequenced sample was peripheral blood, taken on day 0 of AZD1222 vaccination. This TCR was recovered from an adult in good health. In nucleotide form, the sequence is TGTGCCAGCAGCGTAGTCGACAGGGTGACAGATACGCAGTATTTT. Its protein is CASSVVDRVTDTQYF.